The source of this T cell receptor beta chain is a study of cytomegalovirus exposure and HLA in healthy donors. As for this clone: Antigen unknown.

Whole-study findings and limits: It was 150 to 200 TCR beta chains that were listed as cytomegalovirus-associated.

60 Vbeta and 13 Jbeta primers were used in PCR. The method was immunoSEQ multiplex PCR; TCRdb's version includes in-frame clones alone and lacks a portion of them. This table holds 45,000 to 70,000 clones, almost 85% found once. The CDR3 runs 12 residues. J was trimmed by 7 bases and V by 5 bases; bases with no gene match: 4. Germline CDR1 is SEHNR and CDR2 is FQNEAQ (reference sequence). Healthy bone marrow donors formed the donor group. The source of this sequence is a man aged 50 to 60 in good health and CMV-seronegative. The chain links TRBV7-9 to TRBJ2-5, with 7 bases aligning to TRBD1. Material for sequencing was PBMCs. The DNA for the CDR3 is TGTGCCAGCAGCGAACACAGGGGGACCCAGTACTTC. The encoded protein is CASSEHRGTQYF.